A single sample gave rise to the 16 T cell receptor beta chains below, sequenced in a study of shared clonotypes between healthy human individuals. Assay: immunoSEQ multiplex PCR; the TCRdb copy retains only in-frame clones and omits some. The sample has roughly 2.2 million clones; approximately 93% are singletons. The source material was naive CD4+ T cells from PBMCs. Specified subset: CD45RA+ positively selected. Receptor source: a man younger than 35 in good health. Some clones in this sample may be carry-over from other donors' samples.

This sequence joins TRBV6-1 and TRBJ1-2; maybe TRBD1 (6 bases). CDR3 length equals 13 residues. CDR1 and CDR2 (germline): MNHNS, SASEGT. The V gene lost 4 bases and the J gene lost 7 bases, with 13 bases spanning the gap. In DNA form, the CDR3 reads TGTGCCAGCAGTGTTACAGGGTCTCTTGGCTACACCTTC. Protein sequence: CASSVTGSLGYTF.

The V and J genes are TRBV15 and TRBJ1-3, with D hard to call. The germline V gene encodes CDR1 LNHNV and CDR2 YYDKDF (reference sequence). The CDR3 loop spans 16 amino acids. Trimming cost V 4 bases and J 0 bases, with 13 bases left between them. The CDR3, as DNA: TGTGCCACCAGCACCCCTCGACGAAACTCTGGAAACACCATATATTTT. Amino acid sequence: CATSTPRRNSGNTIYF.

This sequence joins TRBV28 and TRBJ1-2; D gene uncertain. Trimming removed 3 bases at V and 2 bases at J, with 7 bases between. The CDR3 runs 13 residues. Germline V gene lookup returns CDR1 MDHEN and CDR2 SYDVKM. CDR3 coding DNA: TGTGCCAGCAGTTTCGCCAGGAACTATGGCTACACCTTC. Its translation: CASSFARNYGYTF.

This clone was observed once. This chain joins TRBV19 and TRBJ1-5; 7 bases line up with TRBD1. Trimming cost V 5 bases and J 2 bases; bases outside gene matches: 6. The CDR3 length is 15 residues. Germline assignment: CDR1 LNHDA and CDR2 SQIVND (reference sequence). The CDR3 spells CASSPTGPGNQPQHF. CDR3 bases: TGTGCCAGTAGTCCGACAGGGCCCGGCAATCAGCCCCAGCATTTT.

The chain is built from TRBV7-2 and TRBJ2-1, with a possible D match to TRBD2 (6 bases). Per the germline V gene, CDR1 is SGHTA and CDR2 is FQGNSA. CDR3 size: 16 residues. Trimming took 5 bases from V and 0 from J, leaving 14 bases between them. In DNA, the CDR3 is TGTGCCAGCAGCCTTTTAAGGGGACTCTCCTACAATGAGCAGTTCTTC. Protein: CASSLLRGLSYNEQFF.

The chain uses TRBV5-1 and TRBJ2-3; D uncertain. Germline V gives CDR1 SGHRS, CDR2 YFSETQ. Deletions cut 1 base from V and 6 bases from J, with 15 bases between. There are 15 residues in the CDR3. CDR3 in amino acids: CASSLSTIRVDTQYF. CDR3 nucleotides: TGCGCCAGCAGCTTGAGCACAATTCGAGTGGATACGCAGTATTTT.

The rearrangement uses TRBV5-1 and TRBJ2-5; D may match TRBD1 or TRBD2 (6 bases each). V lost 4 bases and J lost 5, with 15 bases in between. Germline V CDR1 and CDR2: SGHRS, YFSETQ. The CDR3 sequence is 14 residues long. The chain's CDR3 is CASSAGGGSETQYF. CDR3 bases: TGCGCCAGCAGCGCAGGAGGGGGGTCTGAGACCCAGTACTTC. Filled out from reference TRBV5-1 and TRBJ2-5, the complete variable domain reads KAGVTQTPRYLIKTRGQQVTLSCSPISGHRSVSWYQQTPGQGLQFLFEYFSETQRNKGNFPGRFSGRQFSNSRSEMNVSTLELGDSALYLCASSAGGGSETQYFGPGTRLLVL.

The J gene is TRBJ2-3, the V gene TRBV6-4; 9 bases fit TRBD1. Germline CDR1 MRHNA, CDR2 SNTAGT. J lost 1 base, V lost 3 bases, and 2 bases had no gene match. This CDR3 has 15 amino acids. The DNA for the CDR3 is TGTGCCAGCAGTGAAGGGACAGGGCGCACAGATACGCAGTATTTT. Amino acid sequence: CASSEGTGRTDTQYF.

The CDR3 protein is CASSYGRHNYGYTF. CDR3 bases: TGTGCCAGCAGTTACGGACGACACAACTATGGCTACACCTTC. The rearrangement joins TRBV6-5 to TRBJ1-2; D not resolved. This CDR3 has 14 amino acids. Germline V lookup: CDR1 MNHEY, CDR2 SVGAGI. V gave up 2 bases and J gave up 2 bases, with 9 bases separating them.

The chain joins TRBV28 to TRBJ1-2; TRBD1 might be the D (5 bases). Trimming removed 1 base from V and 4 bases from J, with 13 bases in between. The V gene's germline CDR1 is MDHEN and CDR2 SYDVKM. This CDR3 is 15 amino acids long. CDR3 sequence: CASSLSARQGYGYTF. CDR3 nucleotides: TGTGCCAGCAGTTTATCTGCTCGGCAGGGCTATGGCTACACCTTC.

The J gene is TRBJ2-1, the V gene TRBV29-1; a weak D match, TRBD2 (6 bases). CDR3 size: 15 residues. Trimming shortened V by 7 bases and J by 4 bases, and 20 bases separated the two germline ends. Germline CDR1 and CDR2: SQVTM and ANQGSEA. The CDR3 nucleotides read TGCAGCGCAAGCCCCCTACTAGCTAGGTACAATGAGCAGTTCTTC. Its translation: CSASPLLARYNEQFF.

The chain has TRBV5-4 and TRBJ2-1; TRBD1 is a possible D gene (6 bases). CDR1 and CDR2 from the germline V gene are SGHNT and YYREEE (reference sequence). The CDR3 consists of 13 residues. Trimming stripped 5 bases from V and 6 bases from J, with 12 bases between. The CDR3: CASRAGAGNEQFF. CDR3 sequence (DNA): TGTGCCAGCAGGGCAGGGGCGGGCAATGAGCAGTTCTTC.

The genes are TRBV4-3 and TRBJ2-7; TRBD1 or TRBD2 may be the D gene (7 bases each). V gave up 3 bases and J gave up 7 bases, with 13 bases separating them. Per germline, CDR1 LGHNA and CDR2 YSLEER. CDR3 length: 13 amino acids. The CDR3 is CASSHPRGGEQYF. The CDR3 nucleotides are TGCGCCAGCAGCCACCCCAGGGGGGGGGAGCAGTACTTC.

The CDR3 here is CASSLYDIKTGAEQYF. As DNA, the CDR3 is TGTGCCAGCAGCTTATACGATATTAAAACAGGTGCCGAGCAGTACTTC. V gene TRBV7-2 combines with J gene TRBJ2-7; D perhaps matches TRBD1 (5 bases). The V gene's germline CDR1 is SGHTA and CDR2 FQGNSA. The CDR3 covers 16 residues. The V and J ends lost 2 bases and 6 bases respectively, with 20 bases between them.

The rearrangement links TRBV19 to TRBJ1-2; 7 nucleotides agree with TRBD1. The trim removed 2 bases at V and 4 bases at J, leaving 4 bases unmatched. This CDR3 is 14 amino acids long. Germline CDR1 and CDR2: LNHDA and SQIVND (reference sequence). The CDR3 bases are TGTGCCAGTAGTATACGGGGACAGCCCTATGGCTACACCTTC. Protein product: CASSIRGQPYGYTF. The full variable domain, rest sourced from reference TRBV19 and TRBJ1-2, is DGGITQSPKYLFRKEGQNVTLSCEQNLNHDAMYWYRQDPGQGLRLIYYSQIVNDFQKGDIAEGYSVSREKKESFPLTVTSAQKNPTAFYLCASSIRGQPYGYTFGSGTRLTVV.

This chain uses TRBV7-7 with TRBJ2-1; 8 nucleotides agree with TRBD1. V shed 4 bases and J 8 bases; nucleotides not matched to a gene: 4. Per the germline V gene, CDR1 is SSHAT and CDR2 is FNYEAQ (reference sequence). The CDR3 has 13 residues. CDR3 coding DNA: TGTGCCAGCAGCTCCGACAGGGGCGATGAGCAGTTCTTC. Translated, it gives CASSSDRGDEQFF. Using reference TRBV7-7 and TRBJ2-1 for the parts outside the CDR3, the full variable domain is GAGVSQSPRYKVTKRGQDVTLRCDPISSHATLYWYQQALGQGPEFLTYFNYEAQPDKSGLPSDRFSAERPEGSISTLTIQRTEQRDSAMYRCASSSDRGDEQFFGPGTRLTVL.